Shown below are 20 T cell receptor beta chains from a single sample sequenced in a study of blood T cell repertoires in COVID-19. Profiling relied on immunoSEQ multiplex PCR, and the TCRdb table lists in-frame clones only, not all of them. The sample lists 64,000 or so clones; more than 75% were seen once. Sample: peripheral blood. Every receptor here comes from a human donor in a cohort sampled during active COVID-19.

There are many counts of this clone. The chain couples TRBV5-1 to TRBJ2-7; TRBD2 matches 10 bases. The junction had 3 bases not matched to a gene; V was cut back by 1 base and J by 2 bases. From germline, CDR1 is SGHRS and CDR2 YFSETQ. This CDR3 contains 15 residues. In DNA, the CDR3 is TGCGCCAGCAGCTTGAGAGCGGGAGGGACCTACGAGCAGTACTTC. Translated, it gives CASSLRAGGTYEQYF.

The chain joins TRBV28 to TRBJ1-2; TRBD1 matches 7 bases. J gave up 4 bases and V 5 bases, and 4 bases lay outside the gene matches. CDR3 size: 13 residues. Per the germline V gene, CDR1 is MDHEN and CDR2 is SYDVKM. CDR3 sequence reads: CASSPRGSYGYTF. The CDR3 nucleotides read TGTGCCAGCAGTCCCAGGGGGAGCTATGGCTACACCTTC.

The chain uses TRBV19 and TRBJ2-3, with a weak D call TRBD1 (5 bases). With 6 bases removed from V and 0 bases from J, the gap between germline ends came to 10 bases. Germline loops: CDR1 LNHDA, CDR2 SQIVND (reference sequence). The length of the CDR3 is 14 residues. The CDR3 sequence: CASSVGVSTDTQYF. For the CDR3, the DNA is TGTGCCAGTAGCGTAGGGGTAAGCACAGATACGCAGTATTTT.

This chain joins TRBV12-3 or TRBV12-4 and TRBJ2-7; 7 nucleotides align to TRBD1. The CDR3 loop spans 13 amino acids. V was pared by 3 bases and J by 12 bases, with 11 bases of the junction left unmatched. The CDR3 is CASSFGQASGLYF. For the CDR3, the DNA is TGTGCCAGCAGTTTCGGACAGGCATCTGGGCTGTACTTC.

The chain recombines TRBV11-2 with TRBJ2-1, with D hard to call. V shed 0 bases and J shed 11 bases, with 8 bases lying between them. The CDR3 covers 12 residues. Germline CDR1 and CDR2: SGHAT and FQNNGV. In DNA form, the CDR3 reads TGTGCCAGCAGCTTAGAGGTCAGGAAGCAGTTCTTC. Its translation is CASSLEVRKQFF.

A note on this clone: The junction shows a germline mismatch at one end, possibly a read error. The chain carries TRBV18 and TRBJ1-4; D possibly corresponds to TRBD1 (6 bases). The CDR3 length is 14 residues. The germline V gene encodes CDR1 KGHSH and CDR2 LQKENI. This chain's CDR3 is CASSPLQGDQGLDF. Here the CDR3 DNA reads TGTGCCAGCTCACCACTACAGGGAGATCAAGGTCTTGATTTT. The full variable domain, completed using reference TRBV18 and TRBJ1-4, is NAGVMQNPRHLVRRRGQEARLRCSPMKGHSHVYWYRQLPEEGLKFMVYLQKENIIDESGMPKERFSAEFPKEGPSILRIQQVVRGDSAAYFCASSPLQGDQGLDFGSGTQLSVL.

The chain recombines TRBV29-1 with TRBJ2-3; D not certain. CDR1 is SQVTM, CDR2 ANQGSEA, per germline. Trimming stripped 4 bases from V and 6 bases from J, with 8 bases between. CDR3 length equals 11 residues. The chain's CDR3 is CSVVGADTQYF. The DNA for the CDR3 is TGCAGCGTTGTTGGAGCTGATACGCAGTATTTT.

This clone occurred a few times. The chain recombines TRBV24-1 with TRBJ2-5; 7 positions agree with TRBD1. The CDR3 covers 16 residues. Per germline, CDR1 KGHDR and CDR2 SFDVKD. Losses at the gene ends were 11 bases for V and 5 bases for J; bases not matched to a gene: 19. DNA for the CDR3: TGTGCCATCAAGGGGCCAACAGGGGATAAGAGGGAGACCCAGTACTTC. It encodes CAIKGPTGDKRETQYF.

The chain employs TRBV6-4 and TRBJ1-6, with a weak D call TRBD1 (5 bases). Germline lookup yields CDR1 MRHNA and CDR2 SNTAGT. Trimming shortened V by 0 bases and J by 7 bases, and 10 bases separated the two germline ends. This CDR3 has 15 amino acids. CDR3 sequence (DNA): TGTGCCAGCAGTGACTCGTGGGGGGGGAATTCACCCCTCCACTTT. Protein: CASSDSWGGNSPLHF.

The chain joins TRBV19 to TRBJ1-1; no firm D call. Germline-derived CDR1 and CDR2 are LNHDA and SQIVND (reference sequence). The ends were cut back, 0 bases at V and 4 bases at J, with 9 bases in the middle. The CDR3 runs to 14 residues. The CDR3 bases are TGTGCCAGTAGTATAGATCCGGGTGCCACTGAAGCTTTCTTT. This encodes CASSIDPGATEAFF.

The V and J genes are TRBV15 and TRBJ2-1, with a weak D call TRBD2 (6 bases). CDR1 LNHNV and CDR2 YYDKDF come from the germline V gene (reference sequence). This CDR3 region has 16 residues. The V end was cut by 4 bases, the J end by 0 bases, with 13 bases between. DNA for the CDR3: TGTGCCACCAGCACGGACTATTTGAGCTCCTACAATGAGCAGTTCTTC. Translating it yields CATSTDYLSSYNEQFF.

The genes are TRBV7-6 and TRBJ2-1, with 14 nucleotides matching TRBD2. The CDR3 totals 17 residues. V shed 6 bases and J 7 bases; nucleotides not matched to a gene: 11. Germline CDR1 and CDR2: SGHVS and FNYEAQ. CDR3 sequence (DNA): TGTGCCAGCAGAACCGGGACTAGCGGGAGTATTAGGAATGAGCAGTTCTTC. This gives the protein CASRTGTSGSIRNEQFF.

The genes are TRBV4-1 and TRBJ2-5; possible D gene TRBD2, 7 bases. CDR3 length: 16 residues. Germline V gene lookup returns CDR1 MGHRA and CDR2 YSYEKL. V was pared by 1 base and J by 5 bases, with 17 bases between. The CDR3 DNA follows: TGCGCCAGCAGCCAAGCGCCTAGGGGGGGACGGGAGACCCAGTACTTC. Translation: CASSQAPRGGRETQYF.

The chain links TRBV9 to TRBJ1-3; weak D call: TRBD1 (5 bases). The CDR3 is 16 amino acids. Per germline, CDR1 SGDLS and CDR2 YYNGEE. With 4 bases removed from V and 2 bases from J, the gap between germline ends came to 16 bases. CDR3 residues: CASSPGGGLAGNTIYF. The CDR3, as DNA: TGTGCCAGCAGCCCCGGGGGGGGGTTGGCTGGAAACACCATATATTTT.

This chain connects TRBV5-1 to TRBJ2-3; 11 bases match TRBD2. From germline, CDR1 is SGHRS and CDR2 YFSETQ. This CDR3 comprises 15 residues. Trimming took 9 bases from V and 1 from J; bases not matched to a gene: 7. Written as DNA, the CDR3 is TGCGCCACCAGTACTAGCGGGAGCGGCACAGATACGCAGTATTTT. Residues: CATSTSGSGTDTQYF.

The chain joins TRBV2 to TRBJ1-6; a possible D gene is TRBD1 (5 bases). The CDR3 runs 14 residues. V was shortened by 7 bases and J by 8 bases, with 15 bases between the two germline ends. Germline CDR1 is SNHLY and CDR2 is FYNNEI. This CDR3 is CASTWAGGDSPLHF. DNA of the CDR3: TGTGCCAGCACCTGGGCGGGGGGGGATTCACCCCTCCACTTT.

In this sample, this clone turned up once. Other DNA variants within this sample encode the same CDR3. The V call is TRBV6-2 or TRBV6-3, the J call TRBJ1-1; D might be TRBD1 (5 bases). CDR3 length equals 13 residues. Trimming pared 2 bases from V and 2 bases from J, leaving 6 bases between. Germline V gene lookup returns CDR1 MNHEY and CDR2 SVGEGT. CDR3 DNA sequence: TGTGCCAGCAGTTACAGGGGAAACACTGAAGCTTTCTTT. Encoded protein: CASSYRGNTEAFF.

This chain uses TRBV9 with TRBJ1-3, with D perhaps matching TRBD1 (5 bases). The CDR3 length is 15 residues. Trimming took off 0 bases at V and 4 bases at J, with 11 bases between the two ends. CDR1 is SGDLS, CDR2 YYNGEE, per germline. The CDR3 DNA reads as TGTGCCAGCAGCGTAGAGGGGCCAGGGGGAAACACCATATATTTT. It translates to CASSVEGPGGNTIYF.

J is TRBJ2-7 and V is TRBV6-5, with 7 bases aligning to TRBD1. The CDR3 spans 13 residues. In germline, CDR1 is MNHEY, CDR2 SVGAGI. The V and J ends lost 5 bases and 4 bases, in that order; junction bases with no gene match: 5. The CDR3 DNA is TGTGCCAGCAGTCAGGGACAGCAATACGAGCAGTACTTC. Its protein is CASSQGQQYEQYF.

V usage is TRBV4-2 and J usage is TRBJ2-7, with D possibly TRBD2 on 5 matching bases. CDR3 length: 15 residues. Trimming left V 7 bases short and J 0 bases short, with 16 bases between. The germline V gene encodes CDR1 LGHNA and CDR2 YNFKEQ. The CDR3 reads CASKPTGSSSYEQYF. CDR3 nucleotides: TGTGCCAGCAAACCGACGGGAAGTAGCTCCTACGAGCAGTACTTC.